The next 23 T cell receptor beta chains were all read from a single sample in a study of glioma-infiltrating T cells (dated by TCRdb to 2016 to 2017). Sequenced on an Illumina MiSeq. The iRepertoire nested amplicon-rescue multiplex PCR (arm-PCR) platform was used to amplify TCR alpha and beta CDR3 regions from RNA. TCRdb trimmed the raw reads at Q25, called clones with MiXCR and kept productive beta chains. Each CDR3 protein gets just one entry, which takes the most common genes and DNA from the rows behind it. In this sample the table shows over 100,000 distinct CDR3 sequences, 20% to 30% of which occur a single time. Of the sample, around a third is held by the ten largest clones. The sequencing input was glioma tissue, nonneoplastic brain tissue, or PBMCs (not recorded which). These receptors originate from a human donor with low-grade glioma or glioblastoma, undergoing nonglioma brain surgery, or in good health (not recorded which).

This chain joins TRBV2 and TRBJ2-7; D may be TRBD2 (7 bases). Looked up from germline, CDR1 is SNHLY and CDR2 is FYNNEI. The CDR3 has 16 amino acids. V was pared by 0 bases and J by 4 bases, with 16 bases between. The CDR3 DNA follows: TGTGCCAGCAGTGAAGCGGGGGGGCGGGGGCAATACGAGCAGTACTTC. It yields the protein CASSEAGGRGQYEQYF.

The table lists this clonotype with a few counts. The rearrangement uses TRBV29-1 and TRBJ1-2, with TRBD1 matching over 11 bases. CDR1 is SQVTM, CDR2 ANQGSEA, per germline. The CDR3 runs 13 residues. J lost 5 bases, V lost 6 bases, and 5 bases had no gene match. CDR3: CSVGQGARYGYTF. DNA of the CDR3: TGCAGCGTCGGACAGGGGGCGCGGTATGGCTACACCTTC.

As for this clonotype: An end of the junction does not agree with germline; a read error may underlie this. This chain joins TRBV5-4 and TRBJ1-1, with TRBD1 as a possible D gene (6 bases). The germline CDR1 and CDR2 sequences are SGHNT and YYREEE (reference sequence). This CDR3 is built from 14 residues. CDR3 in amino acids: CASSPDSMNAEAFF. CDR3 nucleotides: TGTGCCAGCAGCCCGGACAGCATGAACGCTGAAGCTTTCTTT.

This clonotype was seen repeatedly, ten times or more. This chain connects TRBV3-1 to TRBJ2-7; TRBD1 matches 7 bases. Losses at the gene ends were 4 bases for V and 3 bases for J; bases not matched to a gene: 3. CDR3 length equals 13 residues. Germline CDR1 LGHDT, CDR2 YNNKEL (reference sequence). CDR3 bases: TGTGCCAGCAGCCCTGGACAGGTCTACGAGCAGTACTTC. Protein product: CASSPGQVYEQYF.

This clonotype has just a few counts. This chain uses TRBV5-5 with TRBJ2-7, with D uncertain. This CDR3 has 13 amino acids. Trimming removed 2 bases at V and 4 bases at J, with 10 bases between. Looked up from germline, CDR1 is SGHKS and CDR2 is YYEKEE (reference sequence). The CDR3 DNA is TGTGCCAGCAGCTTTTACGGTAGTTACGAGCAGTACTTC. Protein product: CASSFYGSYEQYF.

The chain links TRBV25-1 to TRBJ1-1, with D hard to call. V dropped 2 bases and J dropped 1 base, with 5 bases sitting between them. The V gene's germline CDR1 is MGHDK and CDR2 SYGVNS. There are 13 residues in the CDR3. The CDR3 spells CASSEIGNTEAFF. The CDR3 DNA follows: TGTGCCAGCAGTGAAATTGGGAACACTGAAGCTTTCTTT.

The CDR3 loop is CAWSLAANSPLHF. The CDR3 coding sequence is TGTGCCTGGAGTTTGGCAGCAAATTCACCCCTCCACTTT. This chain joins TRBV30 and TRBJ1-6; D uncertain. In germline, CDR1 is GTSNPN, CDR2 SVGIG (reference sequence). The CDR3 extends over 13 amino acids. V lost 2 bases to trimming and J lost 7 bases, with 9 bases between them.

This clonotype was recorded at least ten times. The chain uses TRBV4-3 and TRBJ1-1, with TRBD1 matching 7 bases. With V trimmed by 1 base and J by 1 base, 12 bases remained unmatched. This CDR3 comprises 18 residues. CDR1 is LGHNA and CDR2 is YSLEER in the germline V gene. The CDR3 bases are TGCGCCAGCAGCCAAGCCAGGGGGACGCAGGGAAGGAACACTGAAGCTTTCTTT. Protein sequence: CASSQARGTQGRNTEAFF.

The chain couples TRBV30 to TRBJ2-1; 12 bases match TRBD2. With 3 bases clipped from V and 9 bases from J, the junction kept 3 bases outside the gene matches. In germline, CDR1 is GTSNPN, CDR2 SVGIG (reference sequence). The CDR3 consists of 13 residues. The CDR3 loop reads CAWRASGRAEQFF. Written as DNA, the CDR3 is TGTGCCTGGAGGGCTAGCGGGAGGGCTGAGCAGTTCTTC.

Only a few counts were recorded for this clonotype. CDR3 sequence (DNA): TGTGCCAGCAGCCCGGGACATAGACAGCCCCAGCATTTT. Its protein product is CASSPGHRQPQHF. The V call is TRBV7-9, the J call TRBJ1-5; tentatively, D is TRBD1 (6 bases). CDR1 is SEHNR and CDR2 is FQNEAQ in the germline V gene (reference sequence). The CDR3 spans 13 residues. The V gene lost 5 bases and the J gene lost 7 bases, with 12 bases spanning the gap. The whole variable domain, remainder taken from reference TRBV7-9 and TRBJ1-5, is DTGVSQNPRHKITKRGQNVTFRCDPISEHNRLYWYRQTLGQGPEFLTYFQNEAQLEKSRLLSDRFSAERPKGSFSTLEIQRTEQGDSAMYLCASSPGHRQPQHFGDGTRLSIL.

This clonotype appeared many times. The chain links TRBV2 to TRBJ1-1; TRBD1 might be the D (5 bases). This CDR3 comprises 12 residues. V dropped 3 bases and J dropped 10 bases, with 12 bases sitting between them. The V gene's germline CDR1 is SNHLY and CDR2 FYNNEI. The CDR3 bases are TGTGCCAGCAGTGATCGGGACCTCGGAGCTTTCTTT. This translates into CASSDRDLGAFF.

The rearrangement uses TRBV28 and TRBJ2-7, with D possibly being TRBD1 (6 bases). This CDR3 is 16 amino acids long. In germline, CDR1 is MDHEN, CDR2 SYDVKM. Trimming removed 6 bases from V and 3 bases from J, with 21 bases in between. The CDR3 bases are TGTGCCAGCAGCTCAGCCAGGGCAGGGGCTAACTACGAGCAGTACTTC. This sequence encodes CASSSARAGANYEQYF.

The CDR3, as DNA: TGCGCCAGCAGTGAGCAGGGAGGAGGCGGGCAGTTCTTC. Translated, it gives CASSEQGGGGQFF. The chain has TRBV10-2 and TRBJ2-1, with D perhaps TRBD2 (6 bases). The CDR3 is 13 residues long. Germline V gene data show CDR1 as WSHSY and CDR2 as SAAADI. The V and J ends lost 2 bases and 12 bases respectively, with 14 bases between them.

CDR3 in amino acids: CASSSAREGTYYEQYF. CDR3 nucleotides: TGTGCCAGCAGCTCCGCGCGGGAAGGAACTTACTACGAGCAGTACTTC. This chain links TRBV7-9 with TRBJ2-7; D perhaps matches TRBD2 (6 bases). With 4 bases removed from V and 3 bases from J, the gap between germline ends came to 19 bases. Germline V CDR1 and CDR2: SEHNR, FQNEAQ (reference sequence). The CDR3 is 16 residues long. The variable domain in full, with the rest retrieved from reference TRBV7-9 and TRBJ2-7, is DTGVSQNPRHKITKRGQNVTFRCDPISEHNRLYWYRQTLGQGPEFLTYFQNEAQLEKSRLLSDRFSAERPKGSFSTLEIQRTEQGDSAMYLCASSSAREGTYYEQYFGPGTRLTVT.

This clonotype was observed many times. The genes are TRBV18 and TRBJ1-1; perhaps TRBD1 as D (6 bases). CDR1 is KGHSH, CDR2 LQKENI, per germline. The V and J ends lost 0 bases and 0 bases respectively, with 14 bases between them. The CDR3 has 17 residues. The CDR3 DNA reads TGTGCCAGCTCACCACCGATGGGGGCAGGGTTGAACACTGAAGCTTTCTTT. Translation: CASSPPMGAGLNTEAFF. Drawing the rest from reference TRBV18 and TRBJ1-1, the complete variable domain is NAGVMQNPRHLVRRRGQEARLRCSPMKGHSHVYWYRQLPEEGLKFMVYLQKENIIDESGMPKERFSAEFPKEGPSILRIQQVVRGDSAAYFCASSPPMGAGLNTEAFFGQGTRLTVV.

This clonotype has just a few counts. J is TRBJ1-3 and V is TRBV9, with a possible D match to TRBD1 (6 bases). Germline V gene data show CDR1 as SGDLS and CDR2 as YYNGEE. The CDR3 has 16 amino acids. V was cut by 4 bases and J by 0 bases, with 14 bases left in between. Here the CDR3 reads CASSPGQLDSGNTIYF. The CDR3 DNA follows: TGTGCCAGCAGCCCCGGACAGCTTGACTCTGGAAACACCATATATTTT.

This clonotype was detected many times. V and J are TRBV12-3 or TRBV12-4 and TRBJ2-1; D not certain. V shed 4 bases and J shed 7 bases, with 17 bases lying between them. The CDR3 totals 15 residues. The chain's CDR3 is CASSSTAVRANEQFF. CDR3 nucleotide sequence: TGTGCCAGCAGTTCCACGGCGGTAAGGGCGAATGAGCAGTTCTTC.

This clonotype has at least ten counts. The genes are TRBV18 and TRBJ2-1, with 11 bases aligning to TRBD1. Trimming cost V 4 bases and J 7 bases; bases outside gene matches: 12. In germline, CDR1 is KGHSH, CDR2 LQKENI. The CDR3 sequence is 17 residues long. The CDR3 region has the DNA TGTGCCAGCTCACAGATAAGGACGGGACAGGGGGTGAATGAGCAGTTCTTC. It encodes CASSQIRTGQGVNEQFF.

This clonotype has a count of ten or more. The chain recombines TRBV5-4 with TRBJ1-2, with D tentatively TRBD1 (5 bases). The CDR3 length is 13 residues. V was cut by 3 bases and J by 13 bases, with 19 bases left in between. The germline V gene encodes CDR1 SGHNT and CDR2 YYREEE (reference sequence). The CDR3 bases are TGTGCCAGCAGCTCACCAGTGGGGCGCCTCGGCACCTTC. It encodes CASSSPVGRLGTF.

Many counts were recorded for this clonotype. V and J are TRBV7-2 and TRBJ2-7; 11 bases map to TRBD2. CDR1 and CDR2 from the germline V gene are SGHTA and FQGNSA. V lost 3 bases and J lost 5; bases outside the gene matches: 6. The CDR3 covers 15 residues. The CDR3 reads CASSLLAGGPDEQYF. DNA of the CDR3: TGTGCCAGCAGCTTGTTAGCGGGAGGGCCAGACGAGCAGTACTTC.

This clonotype has more than one count but fewer than ten. The chain recombines TRBV19 with TRBJ1-1; tentative D call: TRBD1 (6 bases). The germline CDR1 and CDR2 sequences are LNHDA and SQIVND (reference sequence). CDR3 length equals 14 residues. Trimming took off 6 bases at V and 4 bases at J, with 15 bases between the two ends. This CDR3 reads CASSQGSRSTEAFF. The CDR3 coding sequence is TGTGCCAGTAGCCAGGGGTCCAGGTCCACTGAAGCTTTCTTT.

This clonotype has only a few counts. This chain connects TRBV11-3 to TRBJ1-1; D unresolved. The germline V gene encodes CDR1 SGHNT and CDR2 YENEEA. Trimming took 3 bases from V and 0 from J, leaving 8 bases between them. The CDR3 runs to 14 residues. DNA for the CDR3: TGTGCCAGCAGCTTGGGCAGAGTGAACACTGAAGCTTTCTTT. It yields the protein CASSLGRVNTEAFF.

The chain couples TRBV7-9 to TRBJ1-5; 9 bases line up with TRBD1. Germline lookup yields CDR1 SEHNR and CDR2 FQNEAQ (reference sequence). CDR3 length: 17 amino acids. J was trimmed by 2 bases and V by 4 bases; bases with no gene match: 9. DNA for the CDR3: TGTGCCAGCAGCTCGACCGGACAGGGGTATCGCAATCAGCCCCAGCATTTT. Protein product: CASSSTGQGYRNQPQHF.